What follows describes a single T cell receptor (beta chain). Its target is unknown. This sample was included in a study of OX40 agonist ivuxolimab in advanced cancers. About the research overall: Patients received ivuxolimab, an agonistic anti-OX40 (CD134) antibody. Regarding the study as a whole: Averaging showed that CD8+ T cells had more expanded clones than CD4+ did.

This CDR3 spans 15 amino acids. J gave up 4 bases and V 6 bases, and 8 bases lay outside the gene matches. Per the germline V gene, CDR1 is MNHEY and CDR2 is SVGAGI. Assay: immunoSEQ multiplex PCR; the TCRdb copy retains only in-frame clones and omits some. The table lists almost 85,000 clones, approximately 86% of them singletons, with approximately 6.5% in the top ten. This chain connects TRBV6-5 to TRBJ1-5, with 8 bases matching TRBD1. The clonotype comes from an adult with an advanced solid tumor such as melanoma, head and neck, liver or kidney cancer. Sequencing used CD4+ or CD8+ T cells sorted from blood, obtained in a trial of the OX40 agonist ivuxolimab. CDR3 sequence (DNA): TGTGCCAGCAGCAGAGACAGGGGTCGTAATCAGCCCCAGCATTTT. It is translated as CASSRDRGRNQPQHF.